The source of this TCR beta chain is a study of human CD8 memory T cell subsets. Production of TCR beta libraries used UMI-labeled 5' RACE as the method. Original handling: TCR beta libraries each contained about 2,800 to 18,000 functional CDR3 beta clonotypes. Reprocessing the 5' RACE reads, TCRdb reports a single entry for every CDR3 protein and omits DNA. These V and J calls are TCRdb output, not the study's own analysis. Its listing shows approximately 12,000 distinct CDR3 sequences. Germline CDR1 is SQVTM and CDR2 is ANQGSEA. The CDR3 length is 12 residues. The TCR was taken from a human donor in good health. The sequenced material came from CD8+ T cells from PBMCs. V usage is TRBV29-1 and J usage is TRBJ2-1. CDR3 amino acids: CSVGVAYNEQFF.